The following is a T cell receptor beta chain sequence with its context. The antigen remains unidentified. This sample was taken from a study of T cell responses to AZD1222 COVID-19 vaccine. The study, taken as a whole, reports: Per reports, nearly half of all spike-specific TCRs target regions that are unmutated in variants. No repertoire was sampled before or during the peak T cell response, only after it.

The data were produced by immunoSEQ multiplex PCR, yet TCRdb's version contains in-frame clones alone and is incomplete. The sample lists 100,000 or so clones, around 87% occurring once. The germline CDR1 and CDR2 sequences are KGHSH and LQKENI. This CDR3 has 15 amino acids. Trimming pared 2 bases from V and 8 bases from J, leaving 13 bases between. The clonotype comes from an adult in good health. The V call is TRBV18, the J call TRBJ1-6; D is possibly TRBD1 (5 bases). The input for sequencing was peripheral blood, taken on day 0 of AZD1222 vaccination. The CDR3 spells CASSPGTDLYSPLHF. CDR3 nucleotide sequence: TGTGCCAGCTCACCAGGGACCGACCTTTATTCACCCCTCCACTTT.